A selection of T cell receptor beta chains follows, all from one sample in a study of OX40 agonist ivuxolimab in advanced cancers. The protocol was immunoSEQ multiplex PCR, while the TCRdb copy is restricted to in-frame clones and leaves out a portion. This sample yields some 40,000 clones, of which about three quarters are seen a single time; 9.5% to 10% belongs to the top ten. The sequences come from CD4+ or CD8+ T cells sorted from blood, collected in a trial of the OX40 agonist ivuxolimab. The receptors were sampled from an adult with an advanced solid tumor such as melanoma, head and neck, liver or kidney cancer. Both conserved end residues are trimmed from each CDR3.

TRBJ1-2,TRBV6-5,ASTGRGLLYGYT
TRBJ2-3,TRBV7-3,ASSAGQTQY
TRBJ2-7,TRBV6-6,ASSHGPTGANEQY
TRBJ2-7,TRBV2,ASSRGGTSGYEQY
TRBJ2-1,TRBV27,ASSSDVREPF
TRBJ2-5,TRBV5-1,ASRRVAEYQETQY
TRBJ2-2,TRBV30,AWNGLQGFGTGELF
TRBJ2-7,TRBV27,ASGTSLEQY
TRBJ1-3,TRBV2,ASSRGQTGNTIY
TRBJ2-7,TRBV10-3,AISDGPSGEQY
TRBJ1-3,TRBV28,ASSYLLGSGNTIY
TRBJ2-7,TRBV7-9,ASSSPQRGEQY
TRBJ1-5,TRBV13,ASSAGQGYNQPQH
TRBJ2-6,TRBV6-5,ASYPASGANVLT
TRBJ2-1,TRBV6-1,ASSSTSGSRTEQF
TRBJ2-7,TRBV29-1,SVEAGDRYEQY
TRBJ1-5,TRBV7-9,ASSSQGGNQPQH
TRBJ2-3,TRBV6-5,ASTSGSGADTQY
TRBJ1-5,TRBV6-5,ASSYGQPEPQH
TRBJ1-5,TRBV7-9,ASSLDRTGTATNQPQH
TRBJ1-6,TRBV6-4,ASSDGGDSPLH
TRBJ2-5,TRBV6-4,ASRQLQETQY
TRBJ1-1,TRBV6-5,ASRHGGSGTTEAF
TRBJ2-3,TRBV19,ASRATFFTDTQY
TRBJ2-7,TRBV6-1,ATLSPEIYEQY
TRBJ2-7,TRBV9,ASSPRTGDYEQY
TRBJ1-1,TRBV2,ASSPKAVGTEAF
TRBJ1-2,TRBV28,ASRANGRGPGYT
TRBJ1-6,TRBV30,AWSVRREGRTDSPLH
TRBJ1-6,TRBV7-8,ASSSLRGVSPLH
TRBJ2-7,TRBV10-2,ASRGTDSYEQY
TRBJ2-7,TRBV6-1,ASSPAGASPYEQY
TRBJ1-5,TRBV19,ASSMKAVSNQPQH
TRBJ2-7,TRBV7-9,ASSLGEMNEQY
TRBJ2-3,TRBV6-5,ASSYGGQSTDTQY
TRBJ1-2,TRBV18,ASSPKDSGGSGYT
TRBJ2-1,TRBV30,AWRGSGSGNEQF
.,TRBV5-4,ASSSGLGSYEQY
TRBJ2-1,TRBV7-9,ASSLGVGGESYNEQF
TRBJ2-2,TRBV29-1,SERASTGELF
TRBJ2-3,TRBV7-9,ASSLGRGGSTDTQY
TRBJ2-3,TRBV9,ASSVRNDRADTQY
TRBJ2-5,TRBV6-6,ASSRDRGGTQY
TRBJ2-5,TRBV6-6,ASTPGGETQY
TRBJ1-5,TRBV30,AWSGGPNQPQH
TRBJ1-5,TRBV27,ASSFVQGTQPQH
TRBJ1-6,TRBV2,ASSAGWTGGNSPLH
TRBJ1-5,TRBV18,ASSQGQGARNQPQH
TRBJ2-1,TRBV25-1,ASTAPGGWYNEQF
TRBJ1-2,TRBV19,ASSITRPANYGYT
TRBJ1-3,TRBV5-8,ASSSGQLSGNTIY